The clone carrying this T cell receptor (beta chain) has only a few counts. Its antigen is not known. Germline V CDR1 and CDR2: MGHDK, SYGVNS. Trimming took 7 bases from V and 0 from J; bases not matched to a gene: 4. The CDR3 contains 14 residues. The study reverse transcribed the entire isolated RNA, so it sequenced expressed TCRB transcripts. Assay: immunoSEQ multiplex PCR; the TCRdb copy retains only in-frame clones and omits some. The repertoire holds about 260,000 clones, with just over 20% as singletons. These data come from a study of beta chain features in type 1 diabetes. Study-wide background: Examined across all samples were about 110 million sorted cells. Findings and caveats of the study: Comparison showed that naive, central memory and Treg TCRB repertoires appeared more similar among patients than among healthy donors. TCRB CDR3 length was moderately but significantly reduced in all four CD4+ subsets of Type 1 diabetes patients. For type 1 diabetes patients, VDJ junctions showed fewer insertions and more deletions.

Sequencing was performed on naive CD4+ T cells from blood. This clonotype was obtained from a woman in her forties with type 1 diabetes. The V and J genes are TRBV25-1 and TRBJ2-7; 9 bases map to TRBD1. The CDR3 DNA follows: TGTGCCAGCACTTGGACAGGGGCCTCCTACGAGCAGTACTTC. Protein sequence: CASTWTGASYEQYF.